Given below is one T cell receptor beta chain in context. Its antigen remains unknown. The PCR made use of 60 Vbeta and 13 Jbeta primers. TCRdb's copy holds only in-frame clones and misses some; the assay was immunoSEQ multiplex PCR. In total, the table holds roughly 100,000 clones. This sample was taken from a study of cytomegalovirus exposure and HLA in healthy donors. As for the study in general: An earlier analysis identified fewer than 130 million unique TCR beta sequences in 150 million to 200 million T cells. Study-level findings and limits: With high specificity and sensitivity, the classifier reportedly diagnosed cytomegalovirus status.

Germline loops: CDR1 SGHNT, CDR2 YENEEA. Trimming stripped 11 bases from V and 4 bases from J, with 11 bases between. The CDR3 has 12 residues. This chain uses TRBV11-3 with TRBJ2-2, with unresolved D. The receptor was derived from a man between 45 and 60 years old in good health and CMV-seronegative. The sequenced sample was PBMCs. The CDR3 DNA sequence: TGTGCCCAAGCGTCGGTCACCGGGGAGCTGTTTTTT. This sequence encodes CAQASVTGELFF.